The entry below gives a single T cell receptor beta chain sequence along with its context. Its antigen is not identified. TCR beta rearrangements were amplified from peripheral blood genomic DNA. The sample comes from a study of T cell repertoires in aging, cancer and after chemotherapy. About the study: Six age groups, ranging from 30 or younger to 70 or older, included the donors. Pre- and post-chemotherapy samples were paired from glioblastoma patients treated with temozolomide-based therapy.

General study points: Rebound thymic output was suggested by rising median generation probability during chemotherapy in each cancer cohort.

TRB rearrangements spanning V, D and J were amplified using mixed TRB-A/B primers. Using its own MiXCR run on the multiplex PCR reads, TCRdb lists one record per CDR3 protein. The sample lists about 7,900 distinct CDR3 sequences, more than 40% occurring once. This receptor was taken from a human donor with a solid tumor. Sequenced input: blood.

CDR3 region: CASSSYYEQYF. The CDR3 nucleotides read TGTGCCAGCAGTTCCTACTACGAGCAGTACTTC. The gene calls are TRBV6-2 or TRBV6-3 and TRBJ2-7; D is unresolved. Trimming removed 4 bases from V and 3 bases from J, with 4 bases in between. The CDR3 is 11 amino acids. Germline-derived CDR1 and CDR2 are MNHEY and SVGEGT.